This TCR beta chain was observed in a study of cytomegalovirus exposure and HLA in healthy donors. Study-level background: Of the donors genotyped, several hundred in all, about 76% fell in the Caucasian-associated ancestry cluster. Study-wide results and caveats: Indistinguishability led to the exclusion of some V segments, TRBV6-2 and TRBV6-3 included. The classifier was said to identify cytomegalovirus status with high specificity and sensitivity.

PCR used 60 Vbeta primers and 13 Jbeta primers. Data came from immunoSEQ multiplex PCR; TCRdb stores just in-frame clones and leaves some out. The data hold over 100,000 clones, with nearly 70% observed a single time. A note on this clone: The antigen remains unidentified.

The CDR3 runs to 14 residues. Trimming took 4 bases from V and 4 from J, leaving 14 bases between them. In germline, CDR1 is SGHRS, CDR2 YFSETQ. The TCR was taken from a woman aged 65 to 85 in good health and CMV-seropositive. The chain carries TRBV5-1 and TRBJ1-1; no clear D gene. Sequencing input: PBMCs. In DNA form, the CDR3 reads TGCGCCAGCAGCGAGACCTACGCAGGCACTGAAGCTTTCTTT. Translation gives CASSETYAGTEAFF.